This paragraph covers one TCR beta chain sequence. The antigen is undetermined. With 1 base clipped from V and 6 bases from J, the junction kept 8 bases outside the gene matches. The length of the CDR3 is 16 residues. Germline V gene sequence: CDR1 MNHNS, CDR2 SASEGT. The study ran its PCR with 60 Vbeta and 13 Jbeta primers. Method: immunoSEQ multiplex PCR; TCRdb's copy keeps in-frame clones and lacks some. Here the sample spans roughly 190,000 clones, approximately 86% being singletons. The record originates from a study of cytomegalovirus exposure and HLA in healthy donors. Study-level findings and limits: Researchers reported from a later analysis that most CMV-associated TCR beta chains appeared HLA-restricted. Upon later analysis, HLA-associated TCR beta chains proved more clonally expanded than other, equally common chains. For presence/absence analyses, sequencing depth was assumed to be roughly uniform across donors.

Sequencing input: PBMCs. The rearrangement links TRBV6-1 to TRBJ2-1; 8 nucleotides align to TRBD2. The sequence came from a woman younger than 30 in good health and CMV-seronegative. The CDR3 DNA follows: TGTGCCAGCAGTGAAGGGGTGGGGACTAGTGGCAATGAGCAGTTCTTC. This gives the protein CASSEGVGTSGNEQFF.